This T cell receptor beta chain was sequenced for a study of cytomegalovirus exposure and HLA in healthy donors. Germline CDR1 reads ENHRY; CDR2 reads SYGVKD. Trimming cost V 7 bases and J 5 bases; bases outside gene matches: 11. The length of the CDR3 is 15 residues. The donors comprised healthy bone marrow donors. The PCR had 60 Vbeta and 13 Jbeta primers. Sequenced by immunoSEQ multiplex PCR; TCRdb stores in-frame clones only, minus some. The sample lists some 140,000 clones, under 10% occurring once. Sample: PBMCs. The receptor was derived from a woman aged 40 to 50 in good health and CMV-seropositive. The rearrangement joins TRBV10-3 to TRBJ2-5; 9 nucleotides line up with TRBD1. The CDR3 region is CAINAGTGTVETQYF. The CDR3, as DNA: TGTGCCATCAATGCCGGGACAGGGACGGTGGAGACCCAGTACTTC.